This T cell receptor (beta chain) was sequenced during a study of shared clonotypes between healthy human individuals. Study as a whole: Two women and a few men aged 18 to 49 served as donors. Findings and caveats of the study: A reduction in generation probabilities was seen for non-shared clonotypes relative to those shared by all four donors.

Template for every sorted-subset replicate PCR totaled 150 to 250 ng DNA, 25,000 to 35,000 T cell genomes. Libraries were prepared by immunoSEQ multiplex PCR; TCRdb keeps only in-frame clonotypes and omits some of them. The sample has under 1,100,000 clones; about 76% are singletons. A remark on this clone: Its antigen remains unidentified.

CDR3 length: 14 residues. Germline CDR1 is SGHNT and CDR2 is YYREEE (reference sequence). The germline V and J ends were trimmed by 0 bases and 5 bases, with 12 bases remaining between them. This TCR was recovered from a man aged 18 to 30 in good health. V usage is TRBV5-4 and J usage is TRBJ2-7; D is unclear. Sequencing was performed on memory CD4+ T cells sorted from blood. As for subset: CD45RA-negative fraction. The DNA of the CDR3 is TGTGCCAGCAGCTTGGCAGTGTCTAGAGACGAGCAGTACTTC. Translation gives CASSLAVSRDEQYF.